The clone carrying this T cell receptor (beta chain) was counted once. Produced via immunoSEQ multiplex PCR; TCRdb's table is partial and in-frame only. The repertoire holds hundreds of thousands of clones, roughly 97% seen once, with roughly 0.05% in the top ten. These data belong to a study of shared clonotypes between healthy human individuals. This TCR was recovered from a woman in her 30s in good health. Sequencing was carried out using naive CD4+ T cells sorted from blood. Subset in this sample: CD45RA+ positively selected.

The CDR3 is CASRVDSEVGNTIYF. The CDR3 nucleotides are TGCGCCAGCAGAGTGGACTCTGAAGTCGGAAACACCATATATTTT. The chain employs TRBV5-1 and TRBJ1-3; unclear D gene. Trimming shortened V by 5 bases and J by 4 bases, and 16 bases separated the two germline ends. The CDR3 has 15 amino acids. CDR1 is SGHRS, CDR2 YFSETQ, per germline.